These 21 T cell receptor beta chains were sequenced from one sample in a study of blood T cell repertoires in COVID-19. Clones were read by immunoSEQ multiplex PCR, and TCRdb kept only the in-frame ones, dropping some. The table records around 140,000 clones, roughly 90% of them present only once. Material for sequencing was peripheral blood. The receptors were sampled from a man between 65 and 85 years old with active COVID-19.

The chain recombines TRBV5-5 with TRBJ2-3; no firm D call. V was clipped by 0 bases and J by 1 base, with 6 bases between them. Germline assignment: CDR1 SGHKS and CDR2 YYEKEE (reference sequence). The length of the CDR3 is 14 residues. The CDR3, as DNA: TGTGCCAGCAGCTTGGTAGTGGGCACAGATACGCAGTATTTT. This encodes CASSLVVGTDTQYF.

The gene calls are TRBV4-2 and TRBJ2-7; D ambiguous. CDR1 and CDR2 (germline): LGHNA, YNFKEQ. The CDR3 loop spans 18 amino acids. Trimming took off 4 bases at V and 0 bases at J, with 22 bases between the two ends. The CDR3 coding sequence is TGTGCCAGCAGCCGCAATCCGAGTACCGAAGTAAGCTCCTACGAGCAGTACTTC. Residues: CASSRNPSTEVSSYEQYF.

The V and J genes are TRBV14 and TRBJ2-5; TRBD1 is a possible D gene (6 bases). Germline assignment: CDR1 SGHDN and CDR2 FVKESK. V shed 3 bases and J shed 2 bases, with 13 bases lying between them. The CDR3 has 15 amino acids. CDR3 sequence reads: CASSHLVGGQETQYF. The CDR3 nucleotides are TGTGCCAGCAGCCATTTGGTAGGGGGACAAGAGACCCAGTACTTC.

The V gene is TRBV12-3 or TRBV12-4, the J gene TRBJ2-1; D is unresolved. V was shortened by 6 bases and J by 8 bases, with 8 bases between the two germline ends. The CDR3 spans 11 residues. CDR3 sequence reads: CASSPRDEQFF. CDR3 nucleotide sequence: TGTGCCAGCAGCCCTCGCGATGAGCAGTTCTTC.

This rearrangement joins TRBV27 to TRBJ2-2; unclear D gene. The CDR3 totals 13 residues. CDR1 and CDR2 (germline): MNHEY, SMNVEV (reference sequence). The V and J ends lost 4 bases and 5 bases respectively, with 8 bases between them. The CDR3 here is CASSSTWTGELFF. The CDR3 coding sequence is TGTGCCAGCAGTTCTACGTGGACCGGGGAGCTGTTTTTT.

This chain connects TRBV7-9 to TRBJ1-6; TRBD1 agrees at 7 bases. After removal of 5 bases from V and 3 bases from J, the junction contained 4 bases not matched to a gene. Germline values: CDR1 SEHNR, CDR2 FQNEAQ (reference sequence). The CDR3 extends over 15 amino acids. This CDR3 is CASSRGTDYNSPLHF. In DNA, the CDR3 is TGTGCCAGCAGCCGCGGGACAGACTATAATTCACCCCTCCACTTT.

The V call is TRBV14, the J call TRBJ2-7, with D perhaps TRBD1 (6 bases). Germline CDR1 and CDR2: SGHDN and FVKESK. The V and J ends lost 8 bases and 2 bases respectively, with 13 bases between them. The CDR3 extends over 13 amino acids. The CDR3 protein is CASGPTGTYEQYF. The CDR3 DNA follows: TGTGCCAGCGGACCGACAGGAACCTACGAGCAGTACTTC. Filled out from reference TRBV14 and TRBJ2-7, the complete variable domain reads EAGVTQFPSHSVIEKGQTVTLRCDPISGHDNLYWYRRVMGKEIKFLLHFVKESKQDESGMPNNRFLAERTGGTYSTLKVQPAELEDSGVYFCASGPTGTYEQYFGPGTRLTVT.

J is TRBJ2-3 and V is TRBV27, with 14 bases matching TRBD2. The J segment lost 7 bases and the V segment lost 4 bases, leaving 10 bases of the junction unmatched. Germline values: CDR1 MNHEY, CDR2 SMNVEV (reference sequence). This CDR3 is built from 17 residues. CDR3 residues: CASSSVGLAGAGNTQYF. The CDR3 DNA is TGTGCCAGCAGTTCCGTGGGACTAGCGGGGGCCGGGAATACGCAGTATTTT.

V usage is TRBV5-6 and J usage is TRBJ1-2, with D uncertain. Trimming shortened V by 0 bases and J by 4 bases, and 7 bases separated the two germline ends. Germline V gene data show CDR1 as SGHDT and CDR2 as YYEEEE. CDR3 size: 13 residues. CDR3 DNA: TGTGCCAGCAGCTTGGACGTCGGCTATGGCTACACCTTC. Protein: CASSLDVGYGYTF. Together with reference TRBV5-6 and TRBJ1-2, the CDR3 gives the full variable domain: DAGVTQSPTHLIKTRGQQVTLRCSPKSGHDTVSWYQQALGQGPQFIFQYYEEEERQRGNFPDRFSGHQFPNYSSELNVNALLLGDSALYLCASSLDVGYGYTFGSGTRLTVV.

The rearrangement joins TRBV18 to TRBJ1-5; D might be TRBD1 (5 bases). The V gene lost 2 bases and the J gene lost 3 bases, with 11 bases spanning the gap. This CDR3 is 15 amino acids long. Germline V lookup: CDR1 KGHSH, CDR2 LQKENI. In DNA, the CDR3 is TGTGCCAGCTCACCAGAGACAGAGGACAATCAGCCCCAGCATTTT. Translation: CASSPETEDNQPQHF.

The CDR3 loop is CASSQRGEQYF. The CDR3 bases are TGTGCCAGCAGCCAAAGGGGCGAGCAGTACTTC. The genes are TRBV11-2 and TRBJ2-7; a weak D match, TRBD1 (5 bases). Germline lookup yields CDR1 SGHAT and CDR2 FQNNGV. Deletions cut 5 bases from V and 6 bases from J, with 8 bases between. CDR3 length equals 11 residues.

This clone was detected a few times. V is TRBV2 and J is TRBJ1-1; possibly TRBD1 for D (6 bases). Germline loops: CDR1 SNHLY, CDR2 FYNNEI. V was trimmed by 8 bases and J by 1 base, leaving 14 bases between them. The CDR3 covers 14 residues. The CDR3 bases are TGTGCCAGCGGGGGCCCGATGAGGAACACTGAAGCTTTCTTT. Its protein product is CASGGPMRNTEAFF.

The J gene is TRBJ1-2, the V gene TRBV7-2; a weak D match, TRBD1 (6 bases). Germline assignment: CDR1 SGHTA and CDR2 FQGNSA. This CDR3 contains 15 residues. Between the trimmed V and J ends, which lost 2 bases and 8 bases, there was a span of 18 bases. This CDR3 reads CASSLTLDSYGGYTF. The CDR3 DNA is TGTGCCAGCAGCTTAACCCTGGACAGTTACGGCGGCTACACCTTC.

The CDR3 region is CASSPRTGKYNEQFF. CDR3 coding DNA: TGTGCCAGTAGTCCAAGGACAGGGAAGTACAATGAGCAGTTCTTC. V and J are TRBV19 and TRBJ2-1; TRBD1 agrees at 8 bases. V lost 5 bases, J lost 4 bases, and 7 bases stayed unmatched. This CDR3 has 15 amino acids. Germline values: CDR1 LNHDA, CDR2 SQIVND (reference sequence).

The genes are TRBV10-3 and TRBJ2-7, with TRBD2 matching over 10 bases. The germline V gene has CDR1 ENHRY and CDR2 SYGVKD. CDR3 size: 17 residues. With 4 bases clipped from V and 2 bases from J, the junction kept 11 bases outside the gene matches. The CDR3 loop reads CAISGVSGRTGPYEQYF. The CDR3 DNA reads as TGTGCCATCAGTGGAGTTAGCGGGAGGACGGGGCCCTACGAGCAGTACTTC.

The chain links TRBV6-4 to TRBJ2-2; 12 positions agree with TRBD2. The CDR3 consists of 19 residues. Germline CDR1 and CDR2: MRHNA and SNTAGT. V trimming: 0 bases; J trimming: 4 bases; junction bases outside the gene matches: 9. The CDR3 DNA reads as TGTGCCAGCAGTGACTCCCTAGCGGGAGGGCCAGGGGGCACCGGGGAGCTGTTTTTT. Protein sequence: CASSDSLAGGPGGTGELFF.

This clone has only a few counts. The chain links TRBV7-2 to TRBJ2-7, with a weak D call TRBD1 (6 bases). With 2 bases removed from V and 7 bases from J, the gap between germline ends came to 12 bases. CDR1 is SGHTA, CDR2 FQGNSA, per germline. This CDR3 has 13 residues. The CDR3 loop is CASSLHRAWEQYF. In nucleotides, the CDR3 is TGTGCCAGCAGCTTACACAGGGCCTGGGAGCAGTACTTC. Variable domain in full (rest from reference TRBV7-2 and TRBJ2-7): GAGVSQSPSNKVTEKGKDVELRCDPISGHTALYWYRQSLGQGLEFLIYFQGNSAPDKSGLPSDRFSAERTGGSVSTLTIQRTQQEDSAVYLCASSLHRAWEQYFGPGTRLTVT.

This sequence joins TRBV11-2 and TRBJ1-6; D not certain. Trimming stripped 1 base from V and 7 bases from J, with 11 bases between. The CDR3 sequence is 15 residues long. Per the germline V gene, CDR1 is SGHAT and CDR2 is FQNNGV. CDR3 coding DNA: TGTGCCAGCAGCTTAGCCGGAGGGCGGAATTCACCCCTCCACTTT. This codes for CASSLAGGRNSPLHF.

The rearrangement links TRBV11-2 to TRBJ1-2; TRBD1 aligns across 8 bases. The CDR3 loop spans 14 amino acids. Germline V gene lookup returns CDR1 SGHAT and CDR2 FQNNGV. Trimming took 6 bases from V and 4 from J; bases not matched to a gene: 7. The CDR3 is CASRNQGQGYGYTF. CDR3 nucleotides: TGTGCCAGCAGGAACCAAGGACAGGGCTATGGCTACACCTTC.

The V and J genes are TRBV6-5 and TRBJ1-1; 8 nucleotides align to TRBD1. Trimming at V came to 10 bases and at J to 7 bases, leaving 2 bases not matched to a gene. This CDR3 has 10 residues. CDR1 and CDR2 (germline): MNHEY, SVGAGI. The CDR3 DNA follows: TGTGCCATAGGGACAGGTGAAGCTTTCTTT. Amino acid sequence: CAIGTGEAFF.

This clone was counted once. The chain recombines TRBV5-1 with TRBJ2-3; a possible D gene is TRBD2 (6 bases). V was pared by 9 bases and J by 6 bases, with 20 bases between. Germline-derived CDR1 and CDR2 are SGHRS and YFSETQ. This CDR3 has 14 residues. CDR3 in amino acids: CATSTGGTADTQYF. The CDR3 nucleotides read TGCGCCACTTCGACGGGCGGGACGGCCGATACGCAGTATTTT.